Listed below are T cell receptor beta chains from one sample, sequenced in a study of cytomegalovirus exposure and HLA in healthy donors. Assay used: immunoSEQ multiplex PCR; TCRdb lists only in-frame clones, some missing. The sample lists more than 95,000 clones; about three quarters were seen once. The material sequenced was PBMCs. Receptor source: a male donor in good health and CMV-seronegative. Each CDR3 is given with its conserved first and last residue.

V: TRBV13; CDR3: CASSLGGSGSGSEQYF
V: TRBV28; CDR3: CATLGQRNTEAFF
V: TRBV28; CDR3: CASSLSGNTNEQFF
V: TRBV4-1; CDR3: CASSLEWGGAYEQYF
V: TRBV6-5; CDR3: CASSYSGLLNYGYTF
V: TRBV4-2; CDR3: CASSQDLTGVLLSYEQYF
V: TRBV10-3; CDR3: CAISEGGISNQPQHF
V: TRBV11-3; CDR3: CASIQSGGPNEQFF
V: TRBV5-5; CDR3: CASSWGLANSYNEQFF
V: TRBV18; CDR3: CASSLRQGADRAFF
V: TRBV19; CDR3: CASSTPGLPNTEAFF
V: TRBV5-1; CDR3: CASSLAGGYYEQYF
V: TRBV2; CDR3: CASSEREGSTEAFF
V: TRBV2; CDR3: CASGLGQHQETQYF
V: TRBV28; CDR3: CASSLWTVGSNQPQHF
V: TRBV6-4; CDR3: CASFRVGKNIQYF
V: TRBV11-3; CDR3: CASSLDSGRAYEQFF
V: TRBV11-2; CDR3: CASSLATGQETQYF
V: TRBV7-3; CDR3: CASSQRLAGADTQYF
V: TRBV27; CDR3: CASIGGGRLYNEQFF
V: TRBV5-6; CDR3: CASSGDRAPNTEAFF
V: TRBV27; CDR3: CASSLSQGAMDEQYF
V: TRBV11-2; CDR3: CASSEGLLLALHF
V: TRBV28; CDR3: CASSGDRGGESPQHF
V: TRBV6-1; CDR3: CASSEALRGGTLNTEAFF
V: TRBV5-5; CDR3: CASSLAGTLEAFF
V: TRBV27; CDR3: CASSFRGTPGRDTGELFF
V: TRBV5-1; CDR3: CASSLGGPGTDTQYF
V: TRBV10-3; CDR3: CAISAFGQNYGYTF
V: TRBV5-1; CDR3: CASSYPNRGQGNEQFF
V: TRBV9; CDR3: CASSVNAANYGYTF
V: TRBV27; CDR3: CASSLRIWSEQFF
V: TRBV28; CDR3: CASTLPPSDSAVTEAFF
V: TRBV27; CDR3: CASSLPSAGGSYNEQFF
V: TRBV5-1; CDR3: CASSPGTGDETQYF
V: TRBV5-4; CDR3: CASSPRTGGEETQYF
V: TRBV5-1; CDR3: CASSLVGQARSDEQFF
V: TRBV10-3; CDR3: CAISDGREGKGYTF
V: TRBV5-8; CDR3: CASSLRQRNQPQHF
V: TRBV4-1; CDR3: CASSPRPGNPHEQYF
V: TRBV5-1; CDR3: CASSLGATGAEETQYF
V: TRBV4-3; CDR3: CASSLGLAGDTGELFF
V: TRBV5-1; CDR3: CASSLQGTENTEAFF
V: TRBV6-5; CDR3: CASSYSSPGGTEAFF
V: TRBV5-6; CDR3: CASSPLVAGDEQYF
V: TRBV21-1; CDR3: CASSSVEGTGCVSGAYNEQFF
V: TRBV19; CDR3: CASSRQGFSDEQFF
V: TRBV19; CDR3: CASSVQGANTEAFF
V: TRBV11-3; CDR3: CASSLAVFAGPGNEQFF
V: TRBV5-6; CDR3: CASSLRQGAGPWGEQYF